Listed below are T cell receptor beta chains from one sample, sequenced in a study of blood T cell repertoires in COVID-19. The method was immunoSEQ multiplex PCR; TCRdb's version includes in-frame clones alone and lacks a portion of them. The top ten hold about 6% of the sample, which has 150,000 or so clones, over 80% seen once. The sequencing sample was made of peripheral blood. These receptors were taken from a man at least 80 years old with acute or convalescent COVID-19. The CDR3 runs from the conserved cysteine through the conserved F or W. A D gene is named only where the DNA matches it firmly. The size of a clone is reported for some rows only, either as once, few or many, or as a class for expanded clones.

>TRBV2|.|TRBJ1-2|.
CASSVQQIYGYTF
TGTGCCAGCAGTGTACAACAGATTTATGGCTACACCTTC
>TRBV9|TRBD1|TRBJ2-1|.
CASSVDPGTGRNEQFF
TGTGCCAGCAGCGTAGATCCCGGGACAGGGCGGAATGAGCAGTTCTTC
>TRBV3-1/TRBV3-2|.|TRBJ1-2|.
CASSQGADYGYTF
TGTGCCAGCAGCCAAGGGGCAGACTATGGCTACACCTTC
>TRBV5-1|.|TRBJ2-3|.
CASSLEGSTDTQYF
TGCGCCAGCAGCTTGGAGGGGAGCACAGATACGCAGTATTTT
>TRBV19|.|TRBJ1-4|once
CASSSEEGWKKLFF
TGTGCCAGTAGTTCGGAGGAGGGTTGGAAAAAACTGTTTTTT
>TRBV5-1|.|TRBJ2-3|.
CASSYRTPASTDTQYF
TGCGCCAGCAGCTACAGGACACCGGCTAGCACAGATACGCAGTATTTT
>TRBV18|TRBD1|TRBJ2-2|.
CASRDRGIPGELFF
TGTGCCAGCCGAGACAGGGGGATCCCCGGGGAGCTGTTTTTT
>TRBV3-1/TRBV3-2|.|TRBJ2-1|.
CASSLNNIEQFF
TGTGCCAGCAGCCTAAATAATATTGAGCAGTTCTTC
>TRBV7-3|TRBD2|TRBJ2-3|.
CASSPWGGSTDTQYF
TGTGCCAGCAGCCCTTGGGGGGGTAGCACAGATACGCAGTATTTT
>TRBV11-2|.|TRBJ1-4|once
CASSAQRTEKLFF
TGTGCCAGCAGCGCCCAGCGGACTGAAAAACTGTTTTTT
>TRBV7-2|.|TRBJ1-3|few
CASSLDRLSGNTIYF
TGTGCCAGCAGCTTGGACAGACTATCTGGAAACACCATATATTTT
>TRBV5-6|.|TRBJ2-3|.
CASSSRQGTDTQYF
TGTGCCAGCAGCTCGAGACAGGGCACAGATACGCAGTATTTT
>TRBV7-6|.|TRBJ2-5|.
CASSSHRETQYF
TGTGCCAGCAGCTCCCACAGAGAGACCCAGTACTTC
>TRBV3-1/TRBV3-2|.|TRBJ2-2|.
CASSQRGRSTGELFF
TGTGCCAGCAGCCAAAGGGGGAGATCCACCGGGGAGCTGTTTTTT
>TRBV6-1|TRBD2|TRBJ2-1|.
CASSEAWTSGGLYNEQFF
TGTGCCAGCAGTGAAGCGTGGACTAGCGGGGGCCTATACAATGAGCAGTTCTTC
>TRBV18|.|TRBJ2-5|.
CASSPLPGRQETQYF
TGTGCCAGCTCACCATTGCCGGGGAGACAAGAGACCCAGTACTTC
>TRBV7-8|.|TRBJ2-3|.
CASSLDLRDTQYF
TGTGCCAGCAGCTTAGATCTCAGGGATACGCAGTATTTT
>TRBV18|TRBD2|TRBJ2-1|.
CASSPASGRHEQFF
TGTGCCAGCTCACCGGCTAGCGGGAGACATGAGCAGTTCTTC
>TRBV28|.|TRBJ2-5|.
CASSTPSGPDETQYF
TGTGCCAGCAGTACTCCCTCAGGGCCGGATGAGACCCAGTACTTC
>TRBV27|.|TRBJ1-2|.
CASRPGGNYGYTF
TGTGCCAGCAGGCCCGGAGGTAACTATGGCTACACCTTC
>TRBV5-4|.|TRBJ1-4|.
CASSSKTGNEKLFF
TGTGCCAGCAGCTCTAAAACAGGGAATGAAAAACTGTTTTTT
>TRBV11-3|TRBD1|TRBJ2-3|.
CASSDGTGGLTDTQYF
TGTGCCAGCAGCGACGGGACAGGGGGCTTAACAGATACGCAGTATTTT
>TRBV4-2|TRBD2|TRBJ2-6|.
CASSQEISTSGSGAGANVLTF
TGTGCCAGCAGCCAAGAAATTTCGACTAGCGGGTCGGGAGCTGGGGCCAACGTCCTGACTTTC
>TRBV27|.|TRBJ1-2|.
CASSLRENYGYTF
TGTGCCAGCAGTTTAAGGGAGAACTATGGCTACACCTTC
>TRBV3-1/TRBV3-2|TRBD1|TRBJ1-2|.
CASSQGQGYGYTF
TGTGCCAGCAGCCAAGGACAGGGCTATGGCTACACCTTC
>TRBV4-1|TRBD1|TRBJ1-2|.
CASSQSRGRGVDGYTF
TGCGCCAGCAGCCAATCCAGGGGGCGCGGGGTGGATGGCTACACCTTC
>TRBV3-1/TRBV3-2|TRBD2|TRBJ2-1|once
CASSPGLAGGPNNEQFF
TGTGCCAGCAGCCCGGGACTAGCGGGAGGGCCCAACAATGAGCAGTTCTTC
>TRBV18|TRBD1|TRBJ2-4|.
CASSPGTGDIQYF
TGTGCCAGCTCACCAGGGACAGGGGACATTCAGTACTTC
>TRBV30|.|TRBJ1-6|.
CAWSVSVTDSPLHF
TGTGCCTGGAGTGTAAGCGTCACCGATTCACCCCTCCACTTT
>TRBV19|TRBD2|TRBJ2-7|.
CASSKGGLAGAEQYF
TGTGCCAGTAGTAAGGGGGGACTAGCGGGAGCGGAGCAGTACTTC
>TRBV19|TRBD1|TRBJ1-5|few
CASTFTGGAGQPQHF
TGTGCCAGTACTTTTACAGGGGGCGCAGGTCAGCCCCAGCATTTT
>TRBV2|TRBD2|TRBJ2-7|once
CASSVGGAINEQYF
TGTGCCAGCAGTGTGGGAGGGGCAATAAACGAGCAGTACTTC
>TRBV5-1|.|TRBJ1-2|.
CASRPTPDRLDGYTF
TGCGCCAGCAGACCGACCCCTGACAGACTAGATGGCTACACCTTC
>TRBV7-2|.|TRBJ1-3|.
CASRGAAGSGNTIYF
TGTGCCAGCAGGGGCGCCGCCGGCTCTGGAAACACCATATATTTT
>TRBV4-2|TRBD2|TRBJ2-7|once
CASSHRPSGGADEQYF
TGTGCCAGCAGCCACCGTCCTAGCGGGGGGGCCGACGAGCAGTACTTC
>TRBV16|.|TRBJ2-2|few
CASSQYRLANTGELFF
TGTGCCAGCAGCCAATATAGGTTAGCCAACACCGGGGAGCTGTTTTTT
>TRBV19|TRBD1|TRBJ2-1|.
CASSIGQVSAEQFF
TGTGCCAGTAGTATTGGACAGGTATCGGCTGAGCAGTTCTTC
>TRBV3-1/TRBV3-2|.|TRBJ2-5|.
CASSQGDQYF
TGTGCCAGCAGCCAGGGCGACCAGTACTTC
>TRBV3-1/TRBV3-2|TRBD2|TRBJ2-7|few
CASSQGLSGLSEQYF
TGTGCCAGCAGCCAAGGTCTTAGCGGGCTCTCCGAGCAGTACTTC
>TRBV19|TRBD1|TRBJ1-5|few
CASSIGQGGVNQPQHF
TGTGCCAGTAGTATCGGACAGGGGGGGGTTAATCAGCCCCAGCATTTT
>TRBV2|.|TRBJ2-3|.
CASSLGTSINTDTQYF
TGTGCCAGCAGTTTGGGGACTTCCATTAACACAGATACGCAGTATTTT
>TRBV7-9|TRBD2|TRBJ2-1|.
CASSLETSGTSYNEQFF
TGTGCCAGCAGCTTAGAAACTAGCGGAACTTCCTACAATGAGCAGTTCTTC
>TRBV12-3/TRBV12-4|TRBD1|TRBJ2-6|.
CASDRAGANVLTF
TGTGCCAGCGACAGGGCTGGGGCCAACGTCCTGACTTTC
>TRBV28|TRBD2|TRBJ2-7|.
CASREEPYEQYF
TGTGCCAGCCGGGAGGAACCCTACGAGCAGTACTTC
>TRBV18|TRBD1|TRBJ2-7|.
CASSPWDRSTAQYF
TGTGCCAGCTCACCGTGGGACAGATCTACGGCGCAGTACTTC
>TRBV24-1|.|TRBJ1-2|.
CATSAAGELRGYTF
TGTGCCACCAGTGCGGCAGGGGAATTACGTGGCTACACCTTC
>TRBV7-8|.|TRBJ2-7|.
CASSWGAADGYEQYF
TGTGCCAGCAGCTGGGGAGCGGCGGACGGCTACGAGCAGTACTTC
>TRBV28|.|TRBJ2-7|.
CASSFYRGAYEQYF
TGTGCCAGCAGTTTTTACCGGGGGGCGTACGAGCAGTACTTC
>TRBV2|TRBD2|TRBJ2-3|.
CASSVGAGAYTDTQYF
TGTGCCAGCAGTGTAGGAGCGGGGGCCTACACAGATACGCAGTATTTT
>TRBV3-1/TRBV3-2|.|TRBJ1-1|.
CASSQDDGGTTEAFF
TGTGCCAGCAGCCAAGATGATGGAGGGACCACTGAAGCTTTCTTT